Following are 31 T cell receptor beta chains from one sample sequenced in a study of blood T cell repertoires in COVID-19. The table came from immunoSEQ multiplex PCR; TCRdb's copy has only in-frame clones and leaves some out. The profile shows roughly 300,000 clones, roughly 83% of them singletons. Sequencing used peripheral blood. Source of these receptors: a human donor with COVID-19, enrolled during active disease. The donor label of this sample is uncertain.

The chain is built from TRBV5-1 and TRBJ1-1; 7 bases fit TRBD1. This CDR3 spans 16 amino acids. Germline V gives CDR1 SGHRS, CDR2 YFSETQ. V shed 0 bases and J 4 bases; nucleotides not matched to a gene: 9. CDR3 sequence: CASSLGATGISTEAFF. The DNA of the CDR3 is TGCGCCAGCAGCTTGGGTGCGACAGGGATAAGCACTGAAGCTTTCTTT.

The rearrangement links TRBV28 to TRBJ1-5; TRBD1 might be the D (6 bases). Germline lookup yields CDR1 MDHEN and CDR2 SYDVKM. V lost 6 bases and J 0 bases, leaving 9 bases between the germline ends. CDR3 length equals 14 residues. CDR3 in amino acids: CASRTGLSNQPQHF. CDR3 in DNA: TGTGCCAGCAGGACAGGTCTTAGCAATCAGCCCCAGCATTTT.

The V call is TRBV9, the J call TRBJ2-1, with 7 bases that match TRBD2. The CDR3 sequence is 18 residues long. Trimming cost V 4 bases and J 0 bases; bases outside gene matches: 13. The germline CDR1 and CDR2 sequences are SGDLS and YYNGEE. CDR3 bases: TGTGCCAGCAGCTCCAGAGGGGCTAGCGGTAGCTCCTACAATGAGCAGTTCTTC. It yields the protein CASSSRGASGSSYNEQFF. Variable domain in full (rest from reference TRBV9 and TRBJ2-1): DSGVTQTPKHLITATGQRVTLRCSPRSGDLSVYWYQQSLDQGLQFLIQYYNGEERAKGNILERFSAQQFPDLHSELNLSSLELGDSALYFCASSSRGASGSSYNEQFFGPGTRLTVL.

The rearrangement links TRBV10-3 to TRBJ2-2, with 11 bases that match TRBD2. CDR1 ENHRY and CDR2 SYGVKD come from the germline V gene. The CDR3 sequence is 16 residues long. Trimming at V came to 4 bases and at J to 5 bases, leaving 6 bases not matched to a gene. The CDR3 coding sequence is TGTGCCATCAGTGGAGCTAGCGGGAGGAAAACCGGGGAGCTGTTTTTT. Translated, it gives CAISGASGRKTGELFF.

This clone was picked up one time. The chain carries TRBV12-5 and TRBJ1-2, with D perhaps TRBD1 (5 bases). This CDR3 is 15 amino acids long. V was cut by 2 bases and J by 3 bases, with 13 bases left in between. Germline assignment: CDR1 LGHNT and CDR2 FRNRAP. CDR3 bases: TGTGCTAGTGGTTTGTCGGGTACAGGTCACTATGGCTACACCTTC. It codes for CASGLSGTGHYGYTF.

The chain uses TRBV2 and TRBJ2-3; the match to TRBD2 covers 12 bases. The CDR3 covers 17 residues. Germline V gene sequence: CDR1 SNHLY, CDR2 FYNNEI. Germline trimming cut 7 bases from V and 0 bases from J; bases unmatched to any gene: 8. In DNA form, the CDR3 reads TGTGCCAGCACCCCCCCCGGACTAGCGGGGAGCACAGATACGCAGTATTTT. It codes for CASTPPGLAGSTDTQYF.

V and J are TRBV4-1 and TRBJ2-2; maybe TRBD2 (5 bases). Trimming removed 3 bases at V and 0 bases at J, with 11 bases between. This CDR3 contains 16 residues. Germline CDR1 MGHRA, CDR2 YSYEKL. The CDR3 loop reads CASSQFGAANTGELFF. The CDR3 DNA reads as TGCGCCAGCAGCCAGTTCGGAGCGGCGAACACCGGGGAGCTGTTTTTT.

This rearrangement joins TRBV14 to TRBJ2-1; a possible D gene is TRBD2 (5 bases). The CDR3 is 14 amino acids. Trimming took off 1 base at V and 13 bases at J, with 17 bases between the two ends. CDR1 and CDR2 (germline): SGHDN, FVKESK. As DNA, the CDR3 is TGTGCCAGCAGCCAAGTGGGAGTGGGCGATGCCCAGTTCTTC. This encodes CASSQVGVGDAQFF. The complete variable domain, with remaining parts taken from reference TRBV14 and TRBJ2-1, reads EAGVTQFPSHSVIEKGQTVTLRCDPISGHDNLYWYRRVMGKEIKFLLHFVKESKQDESGMPNNRFLAERTGGTYSTLKVQPAELEDSGVYFCASSQVGVGDAQFFGPGTRLTVL.

V is TRBV28 and J is TRBJ2-7; D is perhaps TRBD1 (6 bases). Looked up from germline, CDR1 is MDHEN and CDR2 is SYDVKM. The CDR3 sequence is 16 residues long. Trimming removed 5 bases at V and 0 bases at J, with 17 bases between. CDR3 bases: TGTGCCAGCAGTCCCGCCCTGGGGGCCTTCTCCTACGAGCAGTACTTC. Translating it yields CASSPALGAFSYEQYF.

The chain links TRBV10-3 to TRBJ1-5, with 8 nucleotides matching TRBD1. Looked up from germline, CDR1 is ENHRY and CDR2 is SYGVKD. The trim removed 6 bases at V and 7 bases at J, leaving 5 bases unmatched. The length of the CDR3 is 13 residues. The CDR3 region is CAIRGQGRQPQHF. The CDR3 DNA is TGTGCCATCAGAGGACAGGGACGGCAGCCCCAGCATTTT.

V usage is TRBV9 and J usage is TRBJ2-3; 8 bases are a match to TRBD2. Per germline, CDR1 SGDLS and CDR2 YYNGEE. J was trimmed by 3 bases and V by 1 base; bases with no gene match: 7. This CDR3 has 16 amino acids. This CDR3 reads CASSVKAGATTDTQYF. CDR3 sequence (DNA): TGTGCCAGCAGCGTAAAAGCGGGAGCGACAACAGATACGCAGTATTTT.

The V and J genes are TRBV7-2 and TRBJ2-5; 7 nucleotides agree with TRBD2. The CDR3 is made up of 16 amino acids. The J segment lost 1 base and the V segment lost 5 bases, leaving 10 bases of the junction unmatched. Germline CDR1 is SGHTA and CDR2 is FQGNSA. The CDR3 sequence is CASSRLGGRGQETQYF. The CDR3 bases are TGTGCCAGCAGCCGTTTGGGCGGGAGAGGCCAAGAGACCCAGTACTTC.

The chain has TRBV9 and TRBJ2-3; TRBD2 aligns across 8 bases. The length of the CDR3 is 16 residues. CDR1 and CDR2 from the germline V gene are SGDLS and YYNGEE. V was pared by 4 bases and J by 4 bases, with 11 bases of the junction left unmatched. CDR3 residues: CASSTRSGSGADTQYF. CDR3 bases: TGTGCCAGCAGCACTCGCAGCGGGAGTGGCGCAGATACGCAGTATTTT.

The chain joins TRBV7-9 to TRBJ2-1, with 13 bases lining up with TRBD2. The CDR3 extends over 15 amino acids. The germline V gene encodes CDR1 SEHNR and CDR2 FQNEAQ (reference sequence). The J segment lost 7 bases and the V segment lost 5 bases, leaving 5 bases of the junction unmatched. CDR3 loop: CASSPGLAGTNEQFF. Here the CDR3 DNA reads TGTGCCAGCAGCCCGGGACTAGCGGGAACAAATGAGCAGTTCTTC.

There are a few counts of this clone. This chain joins TRBV5-1 and TRBJ1-1; 10 nucleotides line up with TRBD1. The CDR3 length is 15 residues. Trimming at V came to 3 bases and at J to 5 bases, leaving 7 bases not matched to a gene. Germline V gene sequence: CDR1 SGHRS, CDR2 YFSETQ. CDR3 sequence (DNA): TGCGCCAGCAGCTCCCCGACAGGGGGCAAAACTGAAGCTTTCTTT. Translation: CASSSPTGGKTEAFF.

This clone was detected a few times. The chain links TRBV5-1 to TRBJ2-5; D is perhaps TRBD1 (5 bases). V was pared by 5 bases and J by 2 bases, with 10 bases between. This CDR3 contains 13 residues. Germline CDR1 SGHRS, CDR2 YFSETQ. The CDR3 DNA reads TGCGCCAGCAGACCCAGGGATCAAGAGACCCAGTACTTC. It translates to CASRPRDQETQYF. The entire variable domain, with the rest obtained from reference TRBV5-1 and TRBJ2-5, is as follows: KAGVTQTPRYLIKTRGQQVTLSCSPISGHRSVSWYQQTPGQGLQFLFEYFSETQRNKGNFPGRFSGRQFSNSRSEMNVSTLELGDSALYLCASRPRDQETQYFGPGTRLLVL.

V gene TRBV4-3 combines with J gene TRBJ2-2; D remains ambiguous. V was pared by 0 bases and J by 5 bases, with 10 bases between. The CDR3 has 15 amino acids. The germline V gene has CDR1 LGHNA and CDR2 YSLEER. The DNA of the CDR3 is TGCGCCAGCAGCCAAGAGATTACTTTAACCGGGGAGCTGTTTTTT. This translates into CASSQEITLTGELFF.

The rearrangement uses TRBV3-1 (or the pseudogene TRBV3-2) and TRBJ1-1, with 7 bases that match TRBD1. With V trimmed by 2 bases and J by 4 bases, 13 bases remained unmatched. The CDR3 consists of 17 residues. The germline gives CDR1 LGHDT, CDR2 YNNKEL (reference sequence). CDR3 coding DNA: TGTGCCAGCAGCCAACAACGGGGACAGATCGGGGCCACTGAAGCTTTCTTT. Its translation: CASSQQRGQIGATEAFF.

J is TRBJ1-4 and V is TRBV9, with 9 bases identical to TRBD1. Germline V CDR1 and CDR2: SGDLS, YYNGEE. The CDR3 consists of 16 residues. V lost 0 bases and J lost 4; bases outside the gene matches: 4. CDR3 residues: CASSVGGTGYNEKLFF. The CDR3 bases are TGTGCCAGCAGCGTAGGAGGGACAGGGTATAATGAAAAACTGTTTTTT.

The chain couples TRBV28 to TRBJ2-1; the D is unclear. CDR1 and CDR2 (germline): MDHEN, SYDVKM. CDR3 length: 11 amino acids. Between the trimmed V and J ends, which lost 1 base and 9 bases, there was a span of 4 bases. The DNA for the CDR3 is TGTGCCAGCAGTTTATCTAGTGAGCAGTTCTTC. This translates into CASSLSSEQFF.

In this sample, this clone turned up a few times. The V gene is TRBV6-5, the J gene TRBJ2-3; no reliable D call. Germline V gene sequence: CDR1 MNHEY, CDR2 SVGAGI. This CDR3 spans 15 amino acids. V was cut by 7 bases and J by 0 bases, with 14 bases left in between. The CDR3 is CASTTARPSTDTQYF. CDR3 nucleotides: TGTGCCAGCACTACGGCGAGGCCAAGCACAGATACGCAGTATTTT.

The chain uses TRBV24-1 and TRBJ2-3; D possibly corresponds to TRBD2 (5 bases). Germline-derived CDR1 and CDR2 are KGHDR and SFDVKD. V gave up 8 bases and J gave up 4 bases, with 9 bases separating them. The CDR3 is 12 amino acids. The CDR3 DNA follows: TGTGCCACCATGTCGGGGTCAGATACGCAGTATTTT. Protein sequence: CATMSGSDTQYF.

The chain uses TRBV11-1 and TRBJ2-1; 14 bases agree with TRBD2. Germline CDR1 SGHAT, CDR2 FQDESV (reference sequence). This CDR3 has 15 residues. V lost 5 bases, J lost 6 bases, and 3 bases stayed unmatched. For the CDR3, the DNA is TGTGCCAGCAGCCGGGGACTAGCGGGAGTCAATGAGCAGTTCTTC. It specifies CASSRGLAGVNEQFF.

The chain employs TRBV19 and TRBJ1-2; D not resolved. CDR3 length equals 12 residues. Trimming shortened V by 3 bases and J by 4 bases, and 6 bases separated the two germline ends. Germline CDR1 reads LNHDA; CDR2 reads SQIVND (reference sequence). CDR3 sequence (DNA): TGTGCCAGTAGTATGGAGGTCTATGGCTACACCTTC. It is translated as CASSMEVYGYTF.

The rearrangement uses TRBV3-1 (or the pseudogene TRBV3-2) and TRBJ1-3; maybe TRBD1 (5 bases). Germline CDR1 reads LGHDT; CDR2 reads YNNKEL (reference sequence). The CDR3 extends over 15 amino acids. V was clipped by 5 bases and J by 4 bases, with 15 bases between them. The CDR3 protein is CASSGLERGGNTIYF. CDR3 bases: TGTGCCAGCAGCGGGCTTGAGCGGGGGGGAAACACCATATATTTT.

V usage is TRBV7-2 and J usage is TRBJ2-7; the match to TRBD2 covers 7 bases. Germline V gives CDR1 SGHTA, CDR2 FQGNSA. The CDR3 totals 14 residues. J was trimmed by 6 bases and V by 3 bases; bases with no gene match: 8. The CDR3 sequence is CASSFGGRRGEQYF. The CDR3 DNA sequence: TGTGCCAGCAGCTTTGGCGGGAGAAGGGGCGAGCAGTACTTC.

This clone has a handful of counts. The chain links TRBV11-2 to TRBJ2-2, with 7 nucleotides matching TRBD2. V lost 1 base and J lost 2; bases outside the gene matches: 7. CDR3 length: 17 residues. Germline CDR1 and CDR2: SGHAT and FQNNGV. The CDR3 nucleotides are TGTGCCAGCAGCTTAGTGGCTCTAGCGGCAAACACCGGGGAGCTGTTTTTT. It specifies CASSLVALAANTGELFF.

This sequence joins TRBV14 and TRBJ2-7, with 10 bases lining up with TRBD2. The CDR3 sequence is 17 residues long. Germline V gene sequence: CDR1 SGHDN, CDR2 FVKESK. Trimming took 5 bases from V and 5 from J; bases not matched to a gene: 15. This chain's CDR3 is CASSVAGGVIGGDEQYF. The CDR3 DNA reads as TGTGCCAGCAGCGTAGCGGGAGGCGTCATCGGGGGTGACGAGCAGTACTTC.

The chain uses TRBV11-2 and TRBJ2-1; TRBD2 matches at 10 bases. V lost 4 bases and J lost 4; bases outside the gene matches: 4. Germline V gives CDR1 SGHAT, CDR2 FQNNGV. The CDR3 has 15 residues. The CDR3 DNA follows: TGTGCCAGCAGCTCACTAGCGGGAAGGTACAATGAGCAGTTCTTC. Protein: CASSSLAGRYNEQFF.

The chain is built from TRBV2 and TRBJ2-5, with 9 bases aligning to TRBD1. The V gene end was trimmed by 5 bases and the J gene end by 4 bases; junction bases not matched to a gene: 2. CDR3 size: 13 residues. Germline values: CDR1 SNHLY, CDR2 FYNNEI. The CDR3 coding sequence is TGTGCCAGCAGTACAGGGGGCAGAGAGACCCAGTACTTC. As protein: CASSTGGRETQYF.

The chain combines TRBV28 with TRBJ1-2; TRBD1 agrees at 9 bases. Per the germline V gene, CDR1 is MDHEN and CDR2 is SYDVKM. The CDR3 has 14 residues. The ends lost 9 bases at V and 4 bases at J; junction bases unmatched: 9. The CDR3 nucleotides are TGTGCCAGTACAGGGGGCGTCCTTACCTATGGCTACACCTTC. Protein: CASTGGVLTYGYTF.